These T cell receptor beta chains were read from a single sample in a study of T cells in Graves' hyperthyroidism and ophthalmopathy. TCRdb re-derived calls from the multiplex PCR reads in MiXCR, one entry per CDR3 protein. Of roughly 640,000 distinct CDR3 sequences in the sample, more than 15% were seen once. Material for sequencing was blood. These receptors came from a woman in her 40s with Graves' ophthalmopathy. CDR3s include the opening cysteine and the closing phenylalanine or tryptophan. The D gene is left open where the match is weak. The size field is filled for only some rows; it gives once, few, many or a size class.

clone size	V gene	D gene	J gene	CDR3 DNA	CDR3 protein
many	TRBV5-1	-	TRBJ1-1	TGCGCCAGCAGCTTGGGAAGGACCCAGAACACTGAAGCTTTCTTT	CASSLGRTQNTEAFF
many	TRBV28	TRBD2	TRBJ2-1	TGTGCCAGCAGCCCAGTAGCGGGAGGGCCAGGGTGGGAGGAGCAGTTCTTC	CASSPVAGGPGWEEQFF
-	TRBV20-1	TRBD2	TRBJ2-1	TGCAGTGCTAGAGATGGGGCATTGGCGGGGGGCTACAATGAGCAGTTCTTC	CSARDGALAGGYNEQFF
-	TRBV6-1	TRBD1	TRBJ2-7	TGTGCCAGCAGTGAGCATGGGACAGGGACAGGCGAGCAGTACTTC	CASSEHGTGTGEQYF
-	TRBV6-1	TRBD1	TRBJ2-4	TGTGCCAGCAGTGCGGGGGCAGGGGGCGCTGGTTGGATTTTTATGGACATTCAGTACTTC	CASSAGAGGAGWIFMDIQYF
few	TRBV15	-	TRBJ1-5	TGTGCCACCAGCAGAGGGTTGGGGAATCAGCCCCAGCATTTT	CATSRGLGNQPQHF
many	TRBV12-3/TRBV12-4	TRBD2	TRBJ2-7	TGTGCCAGCAGACCTAGCGGGAGTGTTAGCTCCTACGAGCAGTACTTC	CASRPSGSVSSYEQYF
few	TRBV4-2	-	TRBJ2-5	TGTGCCAGCAGCCTGCTCGACGGGAGCCCAGAGACCCAGTACTTC	CASSLLDGSPETQYF
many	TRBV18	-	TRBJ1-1	TGTGCCAGCTCACAGGGCAGGGATGTCACTGAAGCTTTCTTT	CASSQGRDVTEAFF
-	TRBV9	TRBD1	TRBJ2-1	TGTGCCAGCAGTATTTGGGACAGGGCATACAATGAGCAGTTCTTC	CASSIWDRAYNEQFF
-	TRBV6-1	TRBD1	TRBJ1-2	TGTGCCAGCAGTGAAGGAGGGACAGGGAAGGCGACGCCTGACACCTTC	CASSEGGTGKATPDTF
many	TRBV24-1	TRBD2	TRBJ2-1	TGTGCCACCAGTGATCCAAGCGGGAGGTCAGTTTATGAGCAGTTCTTC	CATSDPSGRSVYEQFF
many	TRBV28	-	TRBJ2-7	TGTGCCAGCTCAAACCGGGCCTCAGAGGCTAAGCAGTACTTC	CASSNRASEAKQYF
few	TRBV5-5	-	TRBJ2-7	TGTGCCAGCAGTTTACAGGGTTGGACCTACGAGCAGTACTTC	CASSLQGWTYEQYF
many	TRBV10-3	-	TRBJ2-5	TGTGCCACAATGGGGACGGAGACCCAGTACTTC	CATMGTETQYF
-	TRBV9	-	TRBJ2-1	TGTGCCAGCAGCGTAGCCCCGGGTCGGCTTAGCTCCTACAATGAGCAGTTCTTC	CASSVAPGRLSSYNEQFF
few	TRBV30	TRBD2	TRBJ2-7	TGTGCCTGGAGCGTTCCTAGCGGAACCTACGAGCAGTACTTC	CAWSVPSGTYEQYF
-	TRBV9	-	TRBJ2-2	TGTGCCAGCAGGGTGGGACGGAACACCGGGGAGCTGTTTTTT	CASRVGRNTGELFF
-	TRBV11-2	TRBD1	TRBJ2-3	TGTGCCAGTAAACCAGAGACAGGGATGGGCGCAGATACGCAGTATTTT	CASKPETGMGADTQYF
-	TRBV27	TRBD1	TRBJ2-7	TGTGCCAGCAGTTTATACAGGGGGCCTAGCTACGAGCAGTACTTC	CASSLYRGPSYEQYF
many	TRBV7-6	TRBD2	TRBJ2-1	TGTGCCAGCAGCCCTGCGGGAGCGAGATCCTACAATGAGCAGTTCTTC	CASSPAGARSYNEQFF
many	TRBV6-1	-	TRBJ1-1	TGTGCCAGCAGTTATGGGTACGGCATCGAAGAGACTGAAGCTTTCTTT	CASSYGYGIEETEAFF
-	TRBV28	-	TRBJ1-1	TGTGCCAGCCGAGGGGTAGTTCCTGAAGCTTTCTTT	CASRGVVPEAFF
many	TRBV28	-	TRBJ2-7	TGTGCCAGCAGTTTCCCACAGGTCCTCTCCTACGAGCAGTACTTC	CASSFPQVLSYEQYF
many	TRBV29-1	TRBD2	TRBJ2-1	TGCAGCGTTGCGTCTAGCGGGGTCGATGAGCAGTTCTTC	CSVASSGVDEQFF
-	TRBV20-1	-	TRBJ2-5	TGCAGTGCTTACGCAATCGACAGAAGGAAAGAGACCCAGTACTTC	CSAYAIDRRKETQYF
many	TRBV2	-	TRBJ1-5	TGTGCCAGCAGTGGGCCGAATCAGCCCCAGCATTTT	CASSGPNQPQHF
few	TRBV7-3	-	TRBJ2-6	TGTGCCAGCAGCTTAACCGGGGGGCATGGGGCCAACGTCCTGACTTTC	CASSLTGGHGANVLTF
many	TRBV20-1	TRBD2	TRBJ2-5	TGCAGTGCGCCCGGGGGAGGGCAAGAGACCCAGTACTTC	CSAPGGGQETQYF
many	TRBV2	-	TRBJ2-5	TGTGCCAGCAGTGAAAGCGAGACCCAGTACTTC	CASSESETQYF
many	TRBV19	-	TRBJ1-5	TGTGCCAGTAGTATACAGGGTGGGGGCAATCAGCCCCAGCATTTT	CASSIQGGGNQPQHF
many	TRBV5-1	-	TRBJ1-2	TGCGCCAGCAGCTCCACGTCGAGGGCTAACTATGGCTACACCTTC	CASSSTSRANYGYTF
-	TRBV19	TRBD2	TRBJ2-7	TGTGCCACCAACCCTAGCGGCTCCTACGAGCAGTACTTC	CATNPSGSYEQYF
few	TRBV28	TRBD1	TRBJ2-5	TGTGCCAGCAGCACACGACAGGGTTCGACCCAGTACTTC	CASSTRQGSTQYF
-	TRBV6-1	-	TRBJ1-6	TGTGCCAGCACCTACCAGGGGTCCTATAATTCACCCCTCCACTTT	CASTYQGSYNSPLHF
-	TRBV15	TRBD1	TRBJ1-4	TGTGCCACCAGCAGAGAACAGGGGAATGAAAAACTGTTTTTT	CATSREQGNEKLFF
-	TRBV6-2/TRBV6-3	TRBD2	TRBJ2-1	TGTGCCAGCAGTTACTCTCCTAGCGGATACAATGAGCAGTTCTTC	CASSYSPSGYNEQFF
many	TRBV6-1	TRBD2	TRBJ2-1	TGTGCCAGCAGTGACGGACTAGCGGGGGATGATGAGCAGTTCTTC	CASSDGLAGDDEQFF
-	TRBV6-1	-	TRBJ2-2	TGTGCCAGCAGGACGGGGGGGGACAGGGTAAACACCGGGGAGCTGTTTTTT	CASRTGGDRVNTGELFF
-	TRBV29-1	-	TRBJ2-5	TGCAGCGTTGAAGGTTCCTCGCGGGGAGTAATCGTTGGGCAGGGGAACGGAGAGACCCAGTACTTC	CSVEGSSRGVIVGQGNGETQYF
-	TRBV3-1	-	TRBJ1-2	TGTGCCAGCAGCCAAGGGTCCTACTATGGCTACGCCTTC	CASSQGSYYGYAF
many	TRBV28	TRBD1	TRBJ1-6	TGTGCCAGCACCGACTCGACAGGGAATAATTCACCCCTCCACTTT	CASTDSTGNNSPLHF
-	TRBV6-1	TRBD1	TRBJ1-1	TGTGCCAGCACCGGAGACAGGGTAACTTTCTTT	CASTGDRVTFF
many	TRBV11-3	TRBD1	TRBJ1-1	TGTGCCAGCAGCGCGCACAGGGGGGACACTGAAGCTTTCTTT	CASSAHRGDTEAFF
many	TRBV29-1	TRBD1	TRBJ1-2	TGCAGCGTGGCAGGGACAGGCCACCCTAACTATGGCTACACCTTC	CSVAGTGHPNYGYTF
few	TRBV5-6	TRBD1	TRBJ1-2	TGTGCCAGCAGCATGGACAGGACCTATGGCTACACCTTC	CASSMDRTYGYTF
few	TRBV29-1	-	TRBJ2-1	TGCAGCGGCAGAGCAGGAACCTCCTACAATGAGCAGTTCTTC	CSGRAGTSYNEQFF
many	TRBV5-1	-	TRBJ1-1	TGCGCCAGCAGACAACAGGCGGACACTGAAGCTTTCTTT	CASRQQADTEAFF
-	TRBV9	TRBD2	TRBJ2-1	TGTGCCAGCAGCGTCTGGGGGGGGGAGGTCAATGAGCAGTTCTTC	CASSVWGGEVNEQFF
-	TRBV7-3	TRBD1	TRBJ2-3	TGTGCCAGCAGCTTGAGACAGGGGGAGCATACGCAGTATTTT	CASSLRQGEHTQYF
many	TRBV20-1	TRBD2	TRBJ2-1	TGCAGTGCTGACACCGGGACTAGCGAATCCTACAATGAGCAGTTCTTC	CSADTGTSESYNEQFF
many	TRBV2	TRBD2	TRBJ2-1	TGTGCCAGCAGCATAAGCGGGGGGACCTACAATGAGCAGTTCTTC	CASSISGGTYNEQFF
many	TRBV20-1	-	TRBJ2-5	TGCAGTGCTAGAGAAGGGGGAGCCGAAGAGACCCAGTACTTC	CSAREGGAEETQYF